These T cell receptor beta chains were read from a single sample in a study of beta chain features in type 1 diabetes. Using immunoSEQ multiplex PCR, the repertoire was profiled, and TCRdb retains in-frame clones only, with some absent. The table shows some 250,000 clones, with about 26% occurring only once. Input material: central memory CD4+ T cells from blood. Receptor source: a young man in good health. CDR3s include the opening cysteine and the closing phenylalanine or tryptophan. A D gene is named only where the DNA matches it firmly. Only part of the rows carry a size: once, few, many, or a class if the clone is expanded.

clone size,J gene,V gene,D gene,CDR3 protein,CDR3 DNA
NA,TRBJ2-7,TRBV18,TRBD1,CASSPSGQGNYEQYF,TGTGCCAGCTCACCATCGGGACAGGGGAACTACGAGCAGTACTTC
few,TRBJ1-6,TRBV7-2,TRBD1,CASSPGTGVSPLHF,TGTGCCAGCAGCCCCGGGACAGGGGTTTCACCCCTCCACTTT
NA,TRBJ2-3,TRBV27,NA,CASSPRYREQGTDTQYF,TGTGCCAGCAGTCCACGTTACAGGGAGCAAGGGACAGATACGCAGTATTTT
NA,TRBJ1-2,TRBV28,NA,CASSLGRGIYGYTF,TGTGCCAGCAGTTTGGGCAGGGGAATCTATGGCTACACCTTC
NA,TRBJ1-2,TRBV4-1,NA,CASSSQGNYGYTF,TGCGCCAGCAGCTCACAGGGTAACTATGGCTACACCTTC
NA,TRBJ2-3,TRBV18,NA,CASSPGGQDTQYF,TGTGCCAGCTCACCGGGGGGCCAAGATACGCAGTATTTT
NA,TRBJ2-5,TRBV5-4,NA,CASSNASVGETQYF,TGTGCCAGCAGCAACGCAAGCGTCGGGGAGACCCAGTACTTC
NA,TRBJ2-3,TRBV2,NA,CASREGYTQYF,TGTGCCAGCAGAGAGGGATATACGCAGTATTTT
NA,TRBJ2-5,TRBV6-5,NA,CASSRPWGTQYF,TGTGCCAGCAGCCGACCCTGGGGGACCCAGTACTTC
few,TRBJ1-2,TRBV6-5,NA,CASSSKSGMNYGYTF,TGTGCCAGCAGTTCCAAATCAGGCATGAACTATGGCTACACCTTC
NA,TRBJ1-6,TRBV30,TRBD1,CAWSLPGQGNSPLHF,TGTGCCTGGAGTCTTCCGGGACAGGGGAATTCACCCCTCCACTTT
NA,TRBJ2-1,TRBV5-4,TRBD1,CASSPRDSRTYNEQFF,TGTGCCAGCAGCCCGAGGGACAGTCGTACCTACAATGAGCAGTTCTTC
NA,TRBJ2-1,TRBV7-9,NA,CASSLSTAPYNEQFF,TGTGCCAGCAGCTTATCGACAGCCCCCTACAATGAGCAGTTCTTC
few,TRBJ2-5,TRBV30,NA,CAWSVRSANIQETQYF,TGTGCCTGGAGTGTACGGTCTGCGAATATCCAAGAGACCCAGTACTTC
NA,TRBJ1-2,TRBV6-5,NA,CASSYSSAWDTYGYTF,TGTGCCAGCAGTTACTCGAGTGCCTGGGATACCTATGGCTACACCTTC
few,TRBJ1-5,TRBV2,TRBD1,CASSEGRDRGAQHF,TGTGCCAGCAGTGAAGGAAGGGACAGGGGGGCCCAGCATTTT
few,TRBJ2-1,TRBV5-6,TRBD2,CASSSPAGGSEQFF,TGTGCCAGCAGCTCCCCCGCCGGGGGGTCCGAGCAGTTCTTC
few,TRBJ1-1,TRBV7-2,NA,CASSGDPTDPMNTEAFF,TGTGCCAGCAGCGGAGACCCGACAGACCCTATGAACACTGAAGCTTTCTTT
few,TRBJ1-1,TRBV30,NA,CAWSHSGARGAEAFF,TGTGCCTGGTCACATTCGGGGGCGCGCGGGGCTGAAGCTTTCTTT
NA,TRBJ1-5,TRBV30,NA,CAWSKEGNQPQHF,TGTGCCTGGAGTAAGGAGGGCAATCAGCCCCAGCATTTT
few,TRBJ2-4,TRBV28,NA,CASSPRVGAKNIQYF,TGTGCCAGCAGTCCCCGGGTGGGAGCCAAAAACATTCAGTACTTC
NA,TRBJ2-5,TRBV5-1,NA,CASSSSRETQYF,TGCGCCAGCAGCTCTTCCAGGGAGACCCAGTACTTC
NA,TRBJ2-1,TRBV5-1,TRBD2,CASSFRTSGGDEQFF,TGCGCCAGCAGCTTTCGGACTAGCGGGGGCGATGAGCAGTTCTTC
NA,TRBJ2-1,TRBV25-1,TRBD2,CASRRQTSGNVNEQFF,TGTGCCAGCAGACGCCAGACTAGCGGGAATGTGAATGAGCAGTTCTTC
NA,TRBJ2-3,TRBV6-1,TRBD1,CASSGQVEDTQYF,TGTGCCAGCAGCGGACAGGTAGAGGATACGCAGTATTTT
NA,TRBJ2-2,TRBV28,NA,CASSLLGAGNTGELFF,TGTGCCAGCAGCCTCCTGGGGGCGGGTAACACCGGGGAGCTGTTTTTT
NA,TRBJ2-6,TRBV19,NA,CASSLIQATGANVLTF,TGTGCCAGTAGCTTAATACAGGCTACTGGGGCCAACGTCCTGACTTTC
many,TRBJ2-3,TRBV5-4,NA,CASSQVADNTDTQYF,TGTGCCAGCAGCCAAGTCGCGGACAACACAGATACGCAGTATTTT
many,TRBJ1-4,TRBV18,TRBD1,CASSPGQGEKLFF,TGTGCCAGCTCACCTGGACAGGGCGAAAAACTGTTTTTT
NA,TRBJ2-7,TRBV4-3,TRBD1,CASSREPTGFYEQYF,TGCGCCAGCAGCAGGGAACCGACAGGGTTCTACGAGCAGTACTTC
few,TRBJ2-7,TRBV7-2,TRBD1,CASVNWDRPYEQYF,TGTGCCAGCGTCAATTGGGACAGACCCTACGAGCAGTACTTC
NA,TRBJ2-6,TRBV5-4,NA,CASSQQLGGGITGANVLTF,TGTGCCAGCAGCCAGCAGCTCGGTGGGGGCATCACTGGGGCCAACGTCCTGACTTTC
few,TRBJ1-2,TRBV15,NA,CATSTGTTYGYTF,TGTGCCACCAGCACAGGGACTACGTATGGCTACACCTTC
NA,TRBJ2-3,TRBV7-9,NA,CASSSSGARVTDTQYF,TGTGCCAGCAGCTCCTCGGGCGCTAGGGTCACAGATACGCAGTATTTT
NA,TRBJ2-7,TRBV20-1,NA,CSAPTGSEQYF,TGCAGTGCTCCTACAGGGTCCGAGCAGTACTTC